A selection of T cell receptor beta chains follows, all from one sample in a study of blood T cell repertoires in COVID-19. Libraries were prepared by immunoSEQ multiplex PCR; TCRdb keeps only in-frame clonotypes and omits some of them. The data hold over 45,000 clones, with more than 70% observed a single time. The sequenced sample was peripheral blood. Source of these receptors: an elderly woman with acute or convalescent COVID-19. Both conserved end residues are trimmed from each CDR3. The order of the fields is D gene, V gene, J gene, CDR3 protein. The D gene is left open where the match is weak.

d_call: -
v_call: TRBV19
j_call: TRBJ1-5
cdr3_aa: ASKGGTAANQPQH

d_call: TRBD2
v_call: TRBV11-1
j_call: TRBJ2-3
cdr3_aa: ASSPRGGAFEDTQY

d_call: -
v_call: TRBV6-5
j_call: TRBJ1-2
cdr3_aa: ASSRHPLGYT

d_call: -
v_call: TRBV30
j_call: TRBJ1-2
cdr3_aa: AWSVSLYGYT

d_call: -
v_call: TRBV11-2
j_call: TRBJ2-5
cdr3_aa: ASSLDSVSRGTQY

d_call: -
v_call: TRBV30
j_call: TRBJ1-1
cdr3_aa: AWAMNTEAF

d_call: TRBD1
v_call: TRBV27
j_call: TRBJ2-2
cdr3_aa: ASSIGTGATGELF

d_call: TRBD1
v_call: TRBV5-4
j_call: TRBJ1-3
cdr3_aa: ASSSRDRGSGNTIY

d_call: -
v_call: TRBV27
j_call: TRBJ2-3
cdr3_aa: ASSSLSSAGTDTQY

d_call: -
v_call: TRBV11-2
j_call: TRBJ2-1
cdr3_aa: ASSLRDKAEQF

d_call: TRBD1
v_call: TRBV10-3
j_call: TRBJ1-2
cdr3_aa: AISGDSYGYT

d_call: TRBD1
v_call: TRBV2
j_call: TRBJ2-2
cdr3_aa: ASRMGQITNTGELF

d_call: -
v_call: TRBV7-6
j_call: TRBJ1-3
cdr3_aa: ASGGGSRGNTIY

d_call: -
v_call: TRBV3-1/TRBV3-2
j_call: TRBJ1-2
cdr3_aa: ASSQDQGSYGYT

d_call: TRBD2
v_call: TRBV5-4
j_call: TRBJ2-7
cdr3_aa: ASSLGSGGPYEQY

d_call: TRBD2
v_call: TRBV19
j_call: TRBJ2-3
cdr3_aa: ASKSSGGVQDTQY

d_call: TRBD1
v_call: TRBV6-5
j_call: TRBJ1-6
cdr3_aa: ASIADRRNSPLH

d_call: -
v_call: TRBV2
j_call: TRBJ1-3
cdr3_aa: ASSAGNSGNTIY

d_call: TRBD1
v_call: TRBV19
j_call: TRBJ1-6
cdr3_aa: ASNLQGGSSPLH

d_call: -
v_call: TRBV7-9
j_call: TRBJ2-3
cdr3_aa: ASSQTGFTDTQY

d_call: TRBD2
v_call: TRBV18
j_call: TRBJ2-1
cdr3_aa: ASSHLGVAGDNEQF

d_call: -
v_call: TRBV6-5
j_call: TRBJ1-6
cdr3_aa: ASSSGGPYNSPLH